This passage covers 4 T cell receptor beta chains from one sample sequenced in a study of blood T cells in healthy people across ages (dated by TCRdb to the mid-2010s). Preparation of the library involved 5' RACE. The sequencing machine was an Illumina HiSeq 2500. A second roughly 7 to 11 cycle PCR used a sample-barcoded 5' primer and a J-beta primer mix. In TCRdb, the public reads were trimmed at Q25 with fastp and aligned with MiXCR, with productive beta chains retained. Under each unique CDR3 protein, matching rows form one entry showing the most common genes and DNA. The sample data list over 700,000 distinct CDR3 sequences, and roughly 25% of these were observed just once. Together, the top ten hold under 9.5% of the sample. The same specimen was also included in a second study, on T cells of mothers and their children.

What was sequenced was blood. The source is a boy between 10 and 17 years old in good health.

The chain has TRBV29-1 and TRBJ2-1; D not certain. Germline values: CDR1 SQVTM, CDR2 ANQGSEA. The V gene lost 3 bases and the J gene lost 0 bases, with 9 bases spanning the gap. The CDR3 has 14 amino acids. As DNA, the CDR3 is TGCAGCGTTGAGGAGACGTCCTCCTACAATGAGCAGTTCTTC. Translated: CSVEETSSYNEQFF.

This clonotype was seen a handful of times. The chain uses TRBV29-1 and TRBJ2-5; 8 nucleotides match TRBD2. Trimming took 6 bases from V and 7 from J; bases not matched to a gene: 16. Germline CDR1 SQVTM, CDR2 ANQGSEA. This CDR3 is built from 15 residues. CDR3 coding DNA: TGCAGCGTGGCCCCGGGGGGGTCGCCAATAGGGACCCAGTACTTC. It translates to CSVAPGGSPIGTQYF.

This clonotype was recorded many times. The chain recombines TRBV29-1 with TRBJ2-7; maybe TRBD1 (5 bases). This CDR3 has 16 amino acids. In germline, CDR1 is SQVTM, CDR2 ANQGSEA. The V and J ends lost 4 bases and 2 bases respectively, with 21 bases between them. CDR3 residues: CSVAGITTTNTYEQYF. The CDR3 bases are TGCAGCGTTGCAGGGATTACCACAACTAATACCTACGAGCAGTACTTC.

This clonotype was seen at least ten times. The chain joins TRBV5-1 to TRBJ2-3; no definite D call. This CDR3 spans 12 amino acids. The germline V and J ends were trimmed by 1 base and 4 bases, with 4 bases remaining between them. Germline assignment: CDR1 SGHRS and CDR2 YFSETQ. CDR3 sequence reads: CASSLLPDTQYF. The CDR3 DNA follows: TGCGCCAGCAGCTTGTTGCCAGATACGCAGTATTTT.